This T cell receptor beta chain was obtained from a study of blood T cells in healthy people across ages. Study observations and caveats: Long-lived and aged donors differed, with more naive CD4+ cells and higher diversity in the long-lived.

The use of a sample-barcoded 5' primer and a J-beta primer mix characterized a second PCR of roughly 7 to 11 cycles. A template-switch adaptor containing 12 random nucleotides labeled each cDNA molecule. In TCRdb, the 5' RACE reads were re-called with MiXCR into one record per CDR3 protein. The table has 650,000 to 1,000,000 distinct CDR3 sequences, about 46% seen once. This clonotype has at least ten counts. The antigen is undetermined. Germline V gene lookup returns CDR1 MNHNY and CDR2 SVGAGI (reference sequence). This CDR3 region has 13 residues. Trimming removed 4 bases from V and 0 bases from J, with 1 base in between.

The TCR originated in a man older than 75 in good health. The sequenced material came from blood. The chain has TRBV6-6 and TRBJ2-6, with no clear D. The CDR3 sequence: CASSSSGANVLTF. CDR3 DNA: TGTGCCAGCAGTTCCTCTGGGGCCAACGTCCTGACTTTC.